A selection of T cell receptor beta chains follows, all from one sample in a study of shared clonotypes between healthy human individuals. TCRdb's copy holds only in-frame clones and misses some; the assay was immunoSEQ multiplex PCR. The repertoire has 700,000 to 950,000 clones, approximately 97% of them found once; the top ten carry over 0.2%. The sequenced sample was naive CD8+ T cells sorted from blood. Source of these receptors: a young man in good health. CDR3s include the opening cysteine and the closing phenylalanine or tryptophan. Each record gives: V gene, J gene, CDR3 length, D gene, CDR3 DNA, CDR3 protein. The D gene is left open where the match is weak.

>TRBV4-3|TRBJ1-1|19|-
TGCGCCAGCAGCCAAACGCGACTTTTGCAGGGAGGGAGGAACACTGAAGCTTTCTTT
CASSQTRLLQGGRNTEAFF
>TRBV11-2|TRBJ2-1|18|-
TGTGCCAGCAGCATAGGGCCGAAGGGGGGGCAGGCCTACAATGAGCAGTTCTTC
CASSIGPKGGQAYNEQFF
>TRBV7-8|TRBJ2-1|18|-
TGTGCCAGCAGCTTAGACTTAGGGACTGGAGCGCCCTGGAAGGAGCAGTTCTTC
CASSLDLGTGAPWKEQFF
>TRBV9|TRBJ1-1|13|-
TGTGCCAGCAGCCGGGACGCGGAAACTGAAGCTTTCTTT
CASSRDAETEAFF
>TRBV28|TRBJ2-7|14|TRBD2
TGTGCCAGCAGTTTGGGACTAGCGGGAGTTGAGCAGTACTTC
CASSLGLAGVEQYF
>TRBV28|TRBJ2-7|13|TRBD1
TGTGCCAGCAGTCTTCACAGGGGCTACGAGCAGTACTTC
CASSLHRGYEQYF
>TRBV19|TRBJ1-2|13|-
TGTGCCAGTAGTCGCAGGGACGACTATGGCTACACCTTC
CASSRRDDYGYTF
>TRBV9|TRBJ2-2|16|TRBD1
TGTGCCAGCAGCGTAAACAGGGGGCCTCGCACCGGGGAGCTGTTTTTT
CASSVNRGPRTGELFF
>TRBV10-2|TRBJ1-1|16|-
TGCGCCAGCACACCCGTTGAGGGACGGAAGAACACTGAAGCTTTCTTT
CASTPVEGRKNTEAFF
>TRBV15|TRBJ2-2|15|-
TGTGCCACCAGCAGAGATGAGCGGAACACCGGGGAGCTGTTTTTT
CATSRDERNTGELFF
>TRBV25-1|TRBJ2-2|12|-
TGTGCCAGCAGTACCCTTACCGGGGAGCTGTTTTTT
CASSTLTGELFF
>TRBV29-1|TRBJ1-1|11|-
TGCAGTTCACTGGGAAACACTGAAGCTTTCTTT
CSSLGNTEAFF
>TRBV6-6|TRBJ2-7|14|-
TGTGCCAGCAGTTACGCCACCAGGGCGTACGAGCAGTACTTC
CASSYATRAYEQYF
>TRBV7-9|TRBJ2-7|13|-
TGTGCCAGCACTTCTGGGAGCAGGTACGAGCAGTACTTC
CASTSGSRYEQYF
>TRBV2|TRBJ2-1|20|TRBD2
TGTGCCAGCAGGGACCTCAGGGGACTAGCGGGAGGGCCAGACCTGGATGAGCAGTTCTTC
CASRDLRGLAGGPDLDEQFF
>TRBV27|TRBJ2-1|14|TRBD2
TGTGCCAGCAGTTGGGCCGGGACTACCAATGAGCAGTTCTTC
CASSWAGTTNEQFF
>TRBV29-1|TRBJ2-5|16|-
TGCAGCGTTGACCCCGACATTTCCGACCCGTTGGAGACCCAGTACTTC
CSVDPDISDPLETQYF
>TRBV7-9|TRBJ1-2|13|-
TGTGCCAGCAGCTTATCCTCAATGAATGGCTACACCTTC
CASSLSSMNGYTF
>TRBV11-2|TRBJ2-5|16|-
TGTGCCAGCAGCTCGACCTTGGGTAGTTGGCAAGAGACCCAGTACTTC
CASSSTLGSWQETQYF
>TRBV4-1|TRBJ1-1|14|-
TGCGCCAGCAGAGCCTCCGATGGGAACACTGAAGCTTTCTTT
CASRASDGNTEAFF
>TRBV2|TRBJ2-7|15|TRBD2
TGTGCCAGCAGATTCGGTCCGGGAGGGCCGGGCGAGCAGTACTTC
CASRFGPGGPGEQYF
>TRBV11-2|TRBJ2-3|14|-
TGTGCCAGCAGCTTAATCCCTAGCACAGATACGCAGTATTTT
CASSLIPSTDTQYF
>TRBV11-3|TRBJ2-3|15|TRBD1
TGTGCCAGCAGCTTTTCCGACAGGGTCACAGATACGCAGTATTTT
CASSFSDRVTDTQYF